This TCR beta chain was found in a study of blood T cell repertoires in COVID-19. In the study overall: Spain, Italy and the United States supplied samples that represented acute and convalescent COVID-19.

Recruitment covered under 25 US areas and drew participants whose ages spanned about 18 to 89 years. Membership in each cohort depended on participant-reported clinical history. In the original analysis: Amplifying reference gene primers gave estimates of nucleated cell counts. Some clones are missing from TCRdb's copy, which holds only in-frame ones; the method was immunoSEQ multiplex PCR. The D gene and trimming were derived from the DNA, and the V and J assignments and clone size from that table. The repertoire includes hundreds of thousands of clones, around nine tenths of them detected once, and 8.8% sits in the top ten. CDR1 is MNHEY, CDR2 SVGAGI, per germline. Deletions cut 6 bases from V and 8 bases from J, with 17 bases between. The CDR3 is made up of 14 amino acids.

The chain uses TRBV6-5 and TRBJ2-1, with D possibly matching TRBD2 (6 bases). The receptor comes from a man between 35 and 55 years old who had recovered from COVID-19. The material sequenced was PBMCs or T cells enriched from blood (not recorded which). The DNA for the CDR3 is TGTGCCAGCAGCGGGGGTCAGGGCTTCGATGAGCAGTTCTTC. Protein product: CASSGGQGFDEQFF.